This is a list of T cell receptor beta chains from one sample in a study of cytomegalovirus exposure and HLA in healthy donors. Method: immunoSEQ multiplex PCR; TCRdb's copy keeps in-frame clones and lacks some. Of approximately 97,000 clones listed, around 73% are singletons. The sample consisted of PBMCs. The receptors were gathered from a middle-aged man in good health and CMV-seronegative. The CDR3 runs from the conserved cysteine through the conserved F or W. The order of the fields is D gene, J gene, clone size, V gene, CDR3 protein, CDR3 DNA. The D gene is left open where the match is weak. The size of a clone is reported for some rows only, either as once, few or many, or as a class for expanded clones.

TRBD2 | TRBJ2-1 | . | TRBV30 | CAWSVRRGYRDEQFF | TGTGCCTGGAGTGTGAGGCGGGGGTATCGGGATGAGCAGTTCTTC
. | TRBJ1-6 | . | TRBV2 | CASTTGDSPLHF | TGTGCCAGCACCACGGGGGATTCACCCCTCCACTTT
TRBD2 | TRBJ2-3 | . | TRBV4-2 | CASSQGVNSGGTTDTQYF | TGTGCCAGCAGCCAAGGGGTCAACAGCGGGGGAACCACAGATACGCAGTATTTT
. | TRBJ1-2 | . | TRBV7-9 | CASRRTGNGYTF | TGTGCCAGCAGACGCACAGGGAATGGCTACACCTTC
TRBD1 | TRBJ1-2 | . | TRBV5-4 | CASRPRDREIYGYTF | TGTGCCAGCAGGCCAAGGGACAGGGAAATCTATGGCTACACCTTC
. | TRBJ2-7 | . | TRBV2 | CASSGGRAYEQYF | TGTGCCAGCAGTGGAGGCAGGGCCTACGAGCAGTACTTC
TRBD2 | TRBJ2-7 | . | TRBV4-2 | CASSHSGRSYEQYF | TGTGCCAGCAGCCATAGCGGGCGCTCCTACGAGCAGTACTTC
. | TRBJ2-1 | . | TRBV2 | CASRTGLSGNEQFF | TGTGCCAGCAGGACGGGACTGTCCGGCAATGAGCAGTTCTTC
TRBD1 | TRBJ2-1 | . | TRBV5-4 | CASSLRTGSYNEQFF | TGTGCCAGCAGCTTGAGGACAGGGTCCTACAATGAGCAGTTCTTC
TRBD2 | TRBJ2-5 | . | TRBV5-1 | CASSSPAGGQETQYF | TGCGCCAGCAGCTCTCCAGCGGGGGGCCAAGAGACCCAGTACTTC
TRBD2 | TRBJ2-1 | . | TRBV7-9 | CASSPLAGGPVNEQFF | TGTGCCAGCAGCCCTTTAGCGGGGGGGCCGGTGAATGAGCAGTTCTTC
. | TRBJ1-1 | once | TRBV5-1 | CASSFGGLGTEAFF | TGCGCCAGCAGTTTTGGGGGCCTCGGCACTGAAGCTTTCTTT
TRBD1 | TRBJ2-6 | . | TRBV29-1 | CSVRGQGLSGANVLTF | TGCAGCGTGCGGGGACAGGGTCTCTCTGGGGCCAACGTCCTGACTTTC
. | TRBJ2-1 | many | TRBV28 | CASSPGYNEQFF | TGTGCCAGCAGCCCAGGTTACAATGAGCAGTTCTTC
. | TRBJ2-3 | . | TRBV7-9 | CASSLQVLTQYF | TGTGCCAGCAGTTTACAGGTGCTGACGCAGTATTTT
TRBD1 | TRBJ1-6 | . | TRBV19 | CASTAGTGLNAHF | TGTGCCAGTACCGCCGGGACAGGACTTAATGCCCACTTT
. | TRBJ1-6 | many | TRBV6-1 | CASSRQELGNSPLHF | TGTGCCAGCAGTCGACAGGAGTTGGGTAATTCACCCCTCCACTTT
TRBD1 | TRBJ2-7 | . | TRBV2 | CASRVGTGVLYEQYF | TGTGCCAGCAGAGTCGGGACAGGGGTATTGTACGAGCAGTACTTC
. | TRBJ1-4 | . | TRBV19 | CASSNGPREKLFF | TGTGCCAGTAGTAATGGCCCCAGGGAAAAACTGTTTTTT
. | TRBJ1-2 | . | TRBV5-5 | CASSLGDRNYGYTF | TGTGCCAGCAGCTTGGGTGACAGGAACTATGGCTACACCTTC
TRBD2 | TRBJ2-5 | . | TRBV4-2 | CASSQDSTRGGGETQYF | TGTGCCAGCAGCCAAGATTCGACGCGGGGGGGCGGAGAGACCCAGTACTTC
TRBD2 | TRBJ2-5 | . | TRBV2 | CASTLTSGGVTQYF | TGTGCCAGCACCCTGACTAGCGGGGGTGTGACCCAGTACTTC
. | TRBJ2-7 | once | TRBV6-5 | CASGPGTGDEQYF | TGTGCCAGCGGACCTGGAACGGGGGACGAGCAGTACTTC
. | TRBJ2-5 | . | TRBV5-1 | CATTLGFPETQYF | TGCGCCACCACTCTAGGCTTCCCGGAGACCCAGTACTTC
TRBD2 | TRBJ2-5 | . | TRBV5-4 | CASSLRSGGARETQYF | TGTGCCAGCAGCTTGCGTAGCGGGGGGGCCCGGGAGACCCAGTACTTC
TRBD1 | TRBJ1-2 | . | TRBV2 | CVSGQANRHGYTF | TGTGTCAGTGGACAGGCCAATCGACACGGCTACACCTTC
TRBD1 | TRBJ1-4 | . | TRBV18 | CASSPRTGILEKLFF | TGTGCCAGCTCACCAAGGACAGGGATTCTGGAAAAACTGTTTTTT
TRBD1 | TRBJ1-2 | . | TRBV5-4 | CASSYRTGGDYGYTF | TGTGCCAGCAGCTATCGGACAGGGGGGGACTATGGCTACACCTTC
. | TRBJ2-5 | . | TRBV15 | CATSFRGRQETQYF | TGTGCCACCAGCTTCCGGGGAAGACAAGAGACCCAGTACTTC
TRBD1 | TRBJ2-2 | . | TRBV7-8 | CASKTGRTGELFF | TGTGCCAGCAAGACAGGGCGTACCGGGGAGCTGTTTTTT
. | TRBJ1-3 | . | TRBV5-6 | CASRELGGGNTIYF | TGTGCCAGCAGGGAGTTGGGCGGGGGAAACACCATATATTTT
. | TRBJ2-7 | . | TRBV11-2 | CASSLGRNEQYF | TGTGCCAGCAGCTTAGGCAGAAACGAGCAGTACTTC
. | TRBJ1-2 | few | TRBV5-1 | CASSETTVLYGYTF | TGCGCCAGCAGCGAGACGACAGTTCTCTATGGCTACACCTTC